Each of the 28 T cell receptor beta chains below was sequenced from the same sample in a study of T-cell reconstitution after alpha-beta-depleted transplantation in children. As it was prepared, the TCRbeta library received unique molecular identifiers. TCRdb passed the PCR reads through MiXCR, listing each CDR3 protein once. The table shows hundreds of thousands of distinct CDR3 sequences, with 16% occurring only once. The sample here was PBMCs, mostly from graft donor cells, taken 360 days after TCRalphabeta/CD19-depleted stem cell transplant. The receptors here all came from a boy younger than two who had a stem cell transplant for Wiskott-Aldrich syndrome, so the T cells may come from the graft donor.

In DNA form, the CDR3 reads TGTGCCTGGAGTGTACGGGCGGGAAGTCGGGAGTTCTTC. It encodes CAWSVRAGSREFF. The chain recombines TRBV30 with TRBJ2-1; maybe TRBD2 (6 bases). The V gene lost 0 bases and the J gene lost 14 bases, with 17 bases spanning the gap. Germline assignment: CDR1 GTSNPN and CDR2 SVGIG (reference sequence). The CDR3 covers 13 residues.

Here the CDR3 reads CASSQVYGRNSYEQYF. CDR3 nucleotide sequence: TGTGCCAGCAGCCAAGTCTACGGACGGAACTCCTACGAGCAGTACTTC. The rearrangement joins TRBV3-1 to TRBJ2-7; the D is unclear. Per germline, CDR1 LGHDT and CDR2 YNNKEL (reference sequence). This CDR3 has 16 amino acids. V lost 1 base, J lost 0 bases, and 13 bases lay in between.

The rearrangement links TRBV19 to TRBJ1-2; D is unclear. Trimming stripped 3 bases from V and 9 bases from J, with 11 bases between. From germline, CDR1 is LNHDA and CDR2 SQIVND (reference sequence). The CDR3 runs 12 residues. DNA of the CDR3: TGTGCCAGTAGTATTGGGAGTGGAAGCTACACCTTC. It yields the protein CASSIGSGSYTF.

This clonotype was picked up one time. The chain links TRBV5-5 to TRBJ1-4; TRBD1 might be the D (5 bases). Germline-derived CDR1 and CDR2 are SGHKS and YYEKEE (reference sequence). The CDR3 runs 16 residues. Trimming pared 2 bases from V and 3 bases from J, leaving 14 bases between. CDR3 in amino acids: CASSFFSTGANEKLFF. In DNA, the CDR3 is TGTGCCAGCAGCTTCTTCTCTACGGGGGCTAATGAAAAACTGTTTTTT.

This clonotype was counted between two and nine times. The rearrangement joins TRBV5-1 to TRBJ1-2, with 7 bases matching TRBD1. The CDR3 is made up of 13 amino acids. Germline CDR1 is SGHRS and CDR2 is YFSETQ. Trimming cost V 2 bases and J 5 bases; bases outside gene matches: 3. This chain's CDR3 is CASSLRQGYGYTF. The DNA of the CDR3 is TGCGCCAGCAGCTTAAGACAGGGTTATGGCTACACCTTC. The complete variable domain, with remaining parts taken from reference TRBV5-1 and TRBJ1-2, reads KAGVTQTPRYLIKTRGQQVTLSCSPISGHRSVSWYQQTPGQGLQFLFEYFSETQRNKGNFPGRFSGRQFSNSRSEMNVSTLELGDSALYLCASSLRQGYGYTFGSGTRLTVV.

The chain couples TRBV6-2 or TRBV6-3 to TRBJ2-7, with D possibly being TRBD2 (6 bases). The CDR3 is 14 residues long. Germline V gene data show CDR1 as MNHEY and CDR2 as SVGEGT. V was shortened by 2 bases and J by 7 bases, with 15 bases between the two germline ends. CDR3 loop: CASSYLEGLTEQYF. The CDR3 nucleotides read TGTGCCAGCAGTTACCTGGAGGGGCTAACGGAGCAGTACTTC.

At least ten counts were recorded for this clonotype. The rearrangement joins TRBV2 to TRBJ2-1; no clear D. V was clipped by 6 bases and J by 5 bases, with 14 bases between them. CDR3 length: 14 amino acids. The germline V gene has CDR1 SNHLY and CDR2 FYNNEI. The CDR3 spells CASRGLLRNNEQFF. CDR3 in DNA: TGTGCCAGCAGGGGCCTCTTACGGAACAATGAGCAGTTCTTC.

J is TRBJ2-3 and V is TRBV18; no definite D call. Trimming removed 1 base at V and 6 bases at J, with 8 bases between. Germline lookup yields CDR1 KGHSH and CDR2 LQKENI. There are 13 residues in the CDR3. CDR3 protein: CASSPLGWDTQYF. For the CDR3, the DNA is TGTGCCAGCTCACCACTTGGCTGGGATACGCAGTATTTT.

This clonotype was picked up a small number of times. The V and J genes are TRBV4-1 and TRBJ2-7, with D possibly being TRBD2 (5 bases). The CDR3 is made up of 16 amino acids. Germline V gene lookup returns CDR1 MGHRA and CDR2 YSYEKL. The V end lost 1 base, the J end lost 0 bases, and 13 bases lay between the germline ends. The CDR3 loop reads CASSQGRLASSYEQYF. The DNA of the CDR3 is TGCGCCAGCAGCCAAGGTCGTTTAGCGTCCTCCTACGAGCAGTACTTC.

This clonotype was seen a few times. V and J are TRBV7-9 and TRBJ2-7; D remains ambiguous. There are 14 residues in the CDR3. Per the germline V gene, CDR1 is SEHNR and CDR2 is FQNEAQ (reference sequence). V gave up 5 bases and J gave up 1 base, with 12 bases separating them. The CDR3 protein is CASSPTGLSYEQYF. The CDR3 bases are TGTGCCAGCAGCCCCACTGGCCTATCCTACGAGCAGTACTTC.

In its sample, this clonotype was seen a few times. This chain joins TRBV24-1 and TRBJ2-2, with D unresolved. The CDR3 covers 11 residues. Trimming stripped 6 bases from V and 6 bases from J, with 4 bases between. Germline values: CDR1 KGHDR, CDR2 SFDVKD. The CDR3 region is CATSNAGELFF. DNA of the CDR3: TGTGCCACCAGTAACGCCGGGGAGCTGTTTTTT.

This clonotype was picked up a small number of times. The gene calls are TRBV7-9 and TRBJ2-3; D call uncertain. V lost 2 bases, J lost 2 bases, and 11 bases lay in between. CDR3 length: 15 residues. CDR1 SEHNR and CDR2 FQNEAQ come from the germline V gene (reference sequence). CDR3 residues: CASSLLGSDTDTQYF. CDR3 sequence (DNA): TGTGCCAGCAGCTTACTAGGTTCAGACACAGATACGCAGTATTTT. The complete variable domain, with remaining parts taken from reference TRBV7-9 and TRBJ2-3, reads DTGVSQNPRHKITKRGQNVTFRCDPISEHNRLYWYRQTLGQGPEFLTYFQNEAQLEKSRLLSDRFSAERPKGSFSTLEIQRTEQGDSAMYLCASSLLGSDTDTQYFGPGTRLTVL.

This clonotype was seen repeatedly, ten times or more. This chain joins TRBV3-1 and TRBJ1-5; D remains unclear. The CDR3 extends over 13 amino acids. Germline V gene lookup returns CDR1 LGHDT and CDR2 YNNKEL (reference sequence). V was pared by 1 base and J by 1 base, with 2 bases between. Here the CDR3 reads CASSQGSNQPQHF. The CDR3 DNA follows: TGTGCCAGCAGCCAAGGCAGCAATCAGCCCCAGCATTTT.

This clonotype was observed a handful of times. This chain connects TRBV7-2 to TRBJ1-3, with D possibly matching TRBD1 (6 bases). Germline V gene lookup returns CDR1 SGHTA and CDR2 FQGNSA. The CDR3 spans 15 residues. Trimming shortened V by 1 base and J by 4 bases, and 11 bases separated the two germline ends. CDR3 sequence: CASSLGWDKGNTIYF. The CDR3 DNA follows: TGTGCCAGCAGCTTAGGTTGGGACAAGGGAAACACCATATATTTT.

A few counts support this clonotype. The chain recombines TRBV3-1 with TRBJ2-7; D unclear. Germline lookup yields CDR1 LGHDT and CDR2 YNNKEL (reference sequence). The CDR3 has 14 residues. The V and J ends lost 6 bases and 2 bases respectively, with 14 bases between them. Written as DNA, the CDR3 is TGTGCCAGCAGGCCACGACCGGCCGCCTACGAGCAGTACTTC. As protein: CASRPRPAAYEQYF.

The sample holds a few counts of this clonotype. This chain uses TRBV5-1 with TRBJ1-2; 8 bases are shared with TRBD1. CDR3 length: 14 amino acids. V was clipped by 4 bases and J by 4 bases; unmatched bases: 6. The germline V gene encodes CDR1 SGHRS and CDR2 YFSETQ. The CDR3, as DNA: TGCGCCAGCAGCAGATCAGGGGGCTCCTATGGCTACACCTTC. Translating gives CASSRSGGSYGYTF.

The J gene is TRBJ2-4, the V gene TRBV4-1; no definite D call. Germline lookup yields CDR1 MGHRA and CDR2 YSYEKL. Between the trimmed V and J ends, which lost 2 bases and 1 base, there was a span of 6 bases. The CDR3 length is 14 residues. CDR3 sequence (DNA): TGCGCCAGCAGCCAACTCGGGGCCAAAAACATTCAGTACTTC. Encoded protein: CASSQLGAKNIQYF.

The J gene is TRBJ2-1, the V gene TRBV4-1; TRBD2 aligns across 9 bases. Germline values: CDR1 MGHRA, CDR2 YSYEKL. Losses at the gene ends were 4 bases for V and 4 bases for J; bases not matched to a gene: 14. The CDR3 contains 18 residues. Here the CDR3 DNA reads TGCGCCAGCAGCCCTCTTAGGGGAGCGGGGGGCCAGTACAATGAGCAGTTCTTC. It translates to CASSPLRGAGGQYNEQFF.

The table lists this clonotype with a few counts. The chain has TRBV7-2 and TRBJ2-7, with 7 bases aligning to TRBD1. Germline V gene sequence: CDR1 SGHTA, CDR2 FQGNSA. The CDR3 spans 17 residues. Unmatched junction bases numbered 17, after V lost 3 bases and J lost 6 bases. CDR3 residues: CASSLISKGAMKGEQYF. The CDR3 nucleotides are TGTGCCAGCAGCTTGATTTCGAAGGGGGCCATGAAGGGCGAGCAGTACTTC.

The rearrangement uses TRBV5-1 and TRBJ2-1; 9 bases fit TRBD2. Germline V lookup: CDR1 SGHRS, CDR2 YFSETQ. The CDR3 extends over 16 amino acids. V lost 3 bases to trimming and J lost 4 bases; unmatched junction nucleotides: 8. CDR3 DNA: TGCGCCAGCAGCTCACAAGCGGGGGGCCTTTACAATGAGCAGTTCTTC. Protein product: CASSSQAGGLYNEQFF.

The J gene is TRBJ2-2, the V gene TRBV7-9; possibly TRBD1 or TRBD2 for D (6 bases each). V dropped 3 bases and J dropped 1 base, with 9 bases sitting between them. The CDR3 runs 15 residues. Germline V gene sequence: CDR1 SEHNR, CDR2 FQNEAQ (reference sequence). In nucleotides, the CDR3 is TGTGCCAGCAGCTTGGGGGGACAGAACACCGGGGAGCTGTTTTTT. It encodes CASSLGGQNTGELFF.

This clonotype was observed a few times. V is TRBV7-6 and J is TRBJ1-1; D remains ambiguous. Trimming removed 5 bases from V and 3 bases from J, with 10 bases in between. Germline values: CDR1 SGHVS, CDR2 FNYEAQ. The CDR3 is 13 amino acids. This CDR3 reads CASSRDVDTEAFF. CDR3 bases: TGTGCCAGCAGCCGAGACGTGGACACTGAAGCTTTCTTT.

V usage is TRBV11-2 and J usage is TRBJ2-2; the match to TRBD2 covers 8 bases. With V trimmed by 6 bases and J by 5 bases, 5 bases remained unmatched. The CDR3 runs 14 residues. CDR1 is SGHAT, CDR2 FQNNGV, per germline. The CDR3: CASRAGAGTGELFF. In DNA form, the CDR3 reads TGTGCCAGCAGAGCGGGAGCTGGAACCGGGGAGCTGTTTTTT. Combining the CDR3 with reference TRBV11-2 and TRBJ2-2 gives the whole variable domain EAGVAQSPRYKIIEKRQSVAFWCNPISGHATLYWYQQILGQGPKLLIQFQNNGVVDDSQLPKDRFSAERLKGVDSTLKIQPAKLEDSAVYLCASRAGAGTGELFFGEGSRLTVL.

The chain combines TRBV28 with TRBJ2-1; 8 bases line up with TRBD1. J was trimmed by 4 bases and V by 7 bases; bases with no gene match: 12. Germline loops: CDR1 MDHEN, CDR2 SYDVKM. The CDR3 is made up of 16 amino acids. CDR3 in amino acids: CASTPLSRDRYNEQFF. CDR3 DNA sequence: TGTGCCAGCACCCCCCTGTCCCGGGACAGGTACAATGAGCAGTTCTTC.

The CDR3 protein is CATSDLDRGPGELFF. In nucleotides, the CDR3 is TGTGCCACCAGTGATTTGGATCGGGGGCCCGGGGAGCTGTTTTTT. The chain is built from TRBV24-1 and TRBJ2-2, with D perhaps matching TRBD1 or TRBD2 (6 bases each). V lost 0 bases and J 6 bases, leaving 10 bases between the germline ends. CDR1 is KGHDR and CDR2 is SFDVKD in the germline V gene. The CDR3 is 15 amino acids.

The rearrangement links TRBV5-5 to TRBJ2-3; D not resolved. Germline CDR1 reads SGHKS; CDR2 reads YYEKEE (reference sequence). The CDR3 consists of 14 residues. The germline V and J ends were trimmed by 1 base and 2 bases, with 8 bases remaining between them. This CDR3 is CASSLNGNTDTQYF. CDR3 DNA sequence: TGTGCCAGCAGCTTGAATGGCAACACAGATACGCAGTATTTT. The variable domain in full, with the rest retrieved from reference TRBV5-5 and TRBJ2-3, is DAGVTQSPTHLIKTRGQQVTLRCSPISGHKSVSWYQQVLGQGPQFIFQYYEKEERGRGNFPDRFSARQFPNYSSELNVNALLLGDSALYLCASSLNGNTDTQYFGPGTRLTVL.

This clonotype was picked up a small number of times. V is TRBV4-1 and J is TRBJ2-1, with D perhaps being TRBD1 or TRBD2 (5 bases each). The CDR3 sequence is 16 residues long. The V end lost 4 bases, the J end lost 0 bases, and 13 bases lay between the germline ends. Germline CDR1 is MGHRA and CDR2 is YSYEKL. This CDR3 reads CASSLRRGASYNEQFF. As DNA, the CDR3 is TGCGCCAGCAGCCTCCGAAGGGGAGCCTCCTACAATGAGCAGTTCTTC.

In its sample, this clonotype was seen a few times. The chain combines TRBV29-1 with TRBJ2-2; 7 nucleotides agree with TRBD1. The germline gives CDR1 SQVTM, CDR2 ANQGSEA. The CDR3 has 13 residues. V shed 6 bases and J 0 bases; nucleotides not matched to a gene: 1. The CDR3 spells CSVDRPNTGELFF. The CDR3 DNA is TGCAGCGTGGACAGGCCGAACACCGGGGAGCTGTTTTTT.